What follows is one TCR beta chain and its context. Some clones are missing from TCRdb's copy, which holds only in-frame ones; the method was immunoSEQ multiplex PCR. The sample carries approximately 330,000 clones, 87% recorded once. The sample originates from a study of blood T cell repertoires in COVID-19. Study at large: From the United States, Italy and Spain came samples of acute and convalescent COVID-19. From T cells, B-cell-depleted T cells, or PBMCs came the material, which was cDNA or gDNA.

Sequenced input: peripheral blood. The TCR was taken from a man aged 30-40 years with COVID-19, enrolled during active disease.

The chain's CDR3 is CASSLSVRNTEAFF. DNA for the CDR3: TGTGCCAGCAGCTTATCTGTTCGGAACACTGAAGCTTTCTTT. The chain links TRBV11-2 to TRBJ1-1; no definite D call. Trimming pared 2 bases from V and 1 base from J, leaving 8 bases between. The V gene's germline CDR1 is SGHAT and CDR2 FQNNGV. The CDR3 has 14 residues.